Detailed here is one T cell receptor beta chain. This record comes from a study of blood T cell repertoires in COVID-19. Study context: Italy, Spain and the United States were the sources of the convalescent and acute COVID-19 samples. From T cells, B-cell-depleted T cells, or PBMCs came the material, which was cDNA or gDNA.

In the study's own analysis: From reference gene primer amplification, estimates of nucleated cell counts were derived. Sequencing was performed with immunoSEQ multiplex PCR; in TCRdb, only in-frame clones are kept and a portion is missing. V, J and clone size derive from that table, while D and trimming were established from the DNA sequence. The sample holds roughly 30,000 clones, roughly 85% seen once. This CDR3 is built from 15 residues. In germline, CDR1 is SGDLS, CDR2 YYNGEE. With 3 bases clipped from V and 10 bases from J, the junction kept 8 bases outside the gene matches. Sequencing input: peripheral blood. The receptor's source is a human donor with acute or convalescent COVID-19. The donor label of this sample is uncertain. This chain uses TRBV9 with TRBJ1-6, with 9 bases matching TRBD1. In DNA, the CDR3 is TGTGCCAGCAGCGCCCGGACAGGGGAGGGGTCACCCCTCCACTTT. It is translated as CASSARTGEGSPLHF.